Each of the 12 T cell receptor beta chains below was sequenced from the same sample in a study of T cell responses to AZD1222 COVID-19 vaccine. The assay was immunoSEQ multiplex PCR, and TCRdb's table has in-frame clones only and misses some. Among 90,000 to 120,000 clones, just over 90% were seen once, and the ten largest hold about 6.6%. The sequences come from peripheral blood, collected 28 days after the second AZD1222 dose. The receptors here all came from an adult who received the AZD1222 COVID-19 vaccine.

This rearrangement joins TRBV5-1 to TRBJ1-1; D is uncertain. CDR1 and CDR2 from the germline V gene are SGHRS and YFSETQ. The CDR3 is 13 amino acids. V lost 2 bases and J lost 4, with 9 bases in between. The CDR3 here is CASSFQPFTEAFF. CDR3 bases: TGCGCCAGCAGCTTCCAACCGTTCACTGAAGCTTTCTTT.

The chain joins TRBV28 to TRBJ2-2, with D tentatively TRBD2 (5 bases). CDR1 and CDR2 (germline): MDHEN, SYDVKM. The CDR3 is made up of 15 amino acids. Trimming took 0 bases from V and 8 from J, leaving 13 bases between them. DNA for the CDR3: TGTGCCAGCAGTTTATGGAGCACTAGTAAAGGGGAGCTGTTTTTT. Protein: CASSLWSTSKGELFF.

A single count supports this clone. V gene TRBV24-1 combines with J gene TRBJ1-2, with 7 bases fitting TRBD1. Trimming took 4 bases from V and 8 from J; bases not matched to a gene: 6. CDR3 length equals 13 residues. Germline V gene sequence: CDR1 KGHDR, CDR2 SFDVKD. This CDR3 reads CATSDPRTGGYTF. The CDR3 bases are TGTGCCACCAGTGACCCGCGGACAGGAGGCTACACCTTC.

This chain joins TRBV4-1 and TRBJ2-7; D is unresolved. From germline, CDR1 is MGHRA and CDR2 YSYEKL. This CDR3 region has 14 residues. V shed 1 base and J shed 2 bases, with 9 bases lying between them. The CDR3 sequence is CASSQGPVAYEQYF. CDR3 bases: TGCGCCAGCAGCCAAGGGCCAGTTGCCTACGAGCAGTACTTC.

This chain joins TRBV28 and TRBJ1-1; unclear D gene. The CDR3 contains 13 residues. The V end was cut by 5 bases, the J end by 1 base, with 8 bases between. In germline, CDR1 is MDHEN, CDR2 SYDVKM. The DNA for the CDR3 is TGTGCCAGCAGTCCCCTAGAGAACACTGAAGCTTTCTTT. This sequence encodes CASSPLENTEAFF.

The CDR3 is CASSEGRPIPLHF. CDR3 bases: TGTGCCAGCAGTGAGGGTCGCCCGATCCCCCTCCACTTT. The chain employs TRBV2 and TRBJ1-6; D is undetermined. Trimming shortened V by 3 bases and J by 13 bases, and 13 bases separated the two germline ends. The CDR3 covers 13 residues. Germline values: CDR1 SNHLY, CDR2 FYNNEI.

A remark on this clone: The junction shows a germline mismatch at one end, possibly a read error. The chain uses TRBV28 and TRBJ1-4, with D perhaps matching TRBD1 (5 bases). Germline CDR1 is MDHEN and CDR2 is SYDVKM. The CDR3 extends over 14 amino acids. CDR3 in DNA: TGTGCCAGCAGGTTATCAGGGCCTAATGAAAAACTGTTTTTT. Amino acid sequence: CASRLSGPNEKLFF. The full variable domain, rest sourced from reference TRBV28 and TRBJ1-4, is DVKVTQSSRYLVKRTGEKVFLECVQDMDHENMFWYRQDPGLGLRLIYFSYDVKMKEKGDIPEGYSVSREKKERFSLILESASTNQTSMYLCASRLSGPNEKLFFGSGTQLSVL.

The sample holds one count of this clone. The CDR3 sequence is CASRLDSNQPQHF. CDR3 nucleotide sequence: TGTGCCAGCAGACTGGACAGCAATCAGCCCCAGCATTTT. The V and J genes are TRBV28 and TRBJ1-5; D not certain. Germline V lookup: CDR1 MDHEN, CDR2 SYDVKM. V lost 6 bases and J 1 base, leaving 7 bases between the germline ends. The CDR3 runs to 13 residues.

The sample holds a few counts of this clone. CDR3 loop: CASTQVRGSYNEQFF. DNA for the CDR3: TGTGCCAGCACCCAGGTGAGGGGCTCCTACAATGAGCAGTTCTTC. This chain uses TRBV7-8 with TRBJ2-1; perhaps D is TRBD1 or TRBD2 (5 bases each). Germline V gene sequence: CDR1 SGHVS, CDR2 FQNEAQ. V was shortened by 7 bases and J by 0 bases, with 13 bases between the two germline ends. This CDR3 is 15 amino acids long.

The gene calls are TRBV29-1 and TRBJ2-7; D possibly matches TRBD1 or TRBD2 (6 bases each). CDR3 length: 15 amino acids. The ends were cut back, 0 bases at V and 3 bases at J, with 15 bases in the middle. Germline CDR1 reads SQVTM; CDR2 reads ANQGSEA. The CDR3 sequence is CSVEDRGGGNYEQYF. As DNA, the CDR3 is TGCAGCGTTGAAGATCGAGGGGGAGGAAACTACGAGCAGTACTTC.

Written as DNA, the CDR3 is TGTGCCAGCAGCTTAGCGGGGTGGGGTTCACCCCTCCACTTT. The encoded protein is CASSLAGWGSPLHF. The V and J genes are TRBV7-2 and TRBJ1-6; no clear D. Trimming left V 0 bases short and J 9 bases short, with 9 bases between. The CDR3 runs to 14 residues. The germline gives CDR1 SGHTA, CDR2 FQGNSA.

This clone was seen a handful of times. The chain carries TRBV5-1 and TRBJ2-5, with 7 positions matching TRBD2. Per germline, CDR1 SGHRS and CDR2 YFSETQ. The V segment lost 0 bases and the J segment 5 bases; nucleotides outside the gene matches: 4. The CDR3 sequence is 14 residues long. As DNA, the CDR3 is TGCGCCAGCAGCTTGGTAGGGAGGGAGGAGACCCAGTACTTC. Its translation is CASSLVGREETQYF.